One sample yielded the 14 T cell receptor beta chains listed below, sequenced in a study of blood T cell repertoires in COVID-19. Here immunoSEQ multiplex PCR was the method, and the copy in TCRdb shows in-frame clones only, minus some. The data show approximately 270,000 clones, 70% to 90% seen once. Sequenced: peripheral blood. These receptors were taken from a woman in her 70s with acute or convalescent COVID-19.

This chain joins TRBV19 and TRBJ2-2; D uncertain. Germline V gene sequence: CDR1 LNHDA, CDR2 SQIVND (reference sequence). The CDR3 loop spans 12 amino acids. V lost 3 bases and J lost 5, with 4 bases in between. CDR3 amino acids: CASSMRTGELFF. CDR3 sequence (DNA): TGTGCCAGTAGTATGCGGACCGGGGAGCTGTTTTTT.

The V call is TRBV5-1, the J call TRBJ2-3; D gene uncertain. With 2 bases removed from V and 2 bases from J, the gap between germline ends came to 9 bases. The CDR3 is 14 amino acids. Germline lookup yields CDR1 SGHRS and CDR2 YFSETQ. The CDR3 DNA reads TGCGCCAGCAGCTTAGACTGGAACACAGATACGCAGTATTTT. It encodes CASSLDWNTDTQYF.

V and J are TRBV27 and TRBJ2-3; possibly TRBD2 for D (6 bases). V was pared by 6 bases and J by 6 bases, with 16 bases between. Germline V gene data show CDR1 as MNHEY and CDR2 as SMNVEV (reference sequence). The CDR3 covers 14 residues. The CDR3 region is CASSPRRGFDTQYF. CDR3 DNA sequence: TGTGCCAGCAGCCCTCGACGGGGGTTCGATACGCAGTATTTT.

The V and J genes are TRBV4-1 and TRBJ2-3; 12 nucleotides align to TRBD2. The length of the CDR3 is 20 residues. The ends lost 1 base at V and 6 bases at J; junction bases unmatched: 17. Germline loops: CDR1 MGHRA, CDR2 YSYEKL. The CDR3: CASSQVFWASGGVRRDTQYF. The CDR3 DNA sequence: TGCGCCAGCAGCCAAGTCTTTTGGGCTAGCGGGGGGGTTCGTAGGGATACGCAGTATTTT.

This clone was counted only a few times. Other DNA sequences within the sample encode an identical CDR3. Here the CDR3 DNA reads TGTGCCAGCAGCCGAGACAGCTCCTACAATGAGCAGTTCTTC. It specifies CASSRDSSYNEQFF. J is TRBJ2-1 and V is TRBV11-3, with a possible D match to TRBD1 (5 bases). Germline V gene lookup returns CDR1 SGHNT and CDR2 YENEEA. CDR3 length: 14 amino acids. Trimming took off 5 bases at V and 0 bases at J, with 8 bases between the two ends.

The rearrangement links TRBV19 to TRBJ1-4; TRBD1 aligns across 7 bases. Germline CDR1 LNHDA, CDR2 SQIVND (reference sequence). J was trimmed by 3 bases and V by 4 bases; bases with no gene match: 5. The length of the CDR3 is 15 residues. CDR3 nucleotides: TGTGCCAGTAGTACTACAGGGGCGCCTAATGAAAAACTGTTTTTT. Translating it yields CASSTTGAPNEKLFF.

The rearrangement joins TRBV10-3 to TRBJ2-1; 9 bases match TRBD2. CDR3 size: 15 residues. V lost 1 base to trimming and J lost 6 bases; unmatched junction nucleotides: 4. Germline CDR1 reads ENHRY; CDR2 reads SYGVKD. The CDR3, as DNA: TGTGCCATCAGTGAGTTTCGAGCGGGGGGCAATGAGCAGTTCTTC. This codes for CAISEFRAGGNEQFF.

The chain combines TRBV6-1 with TRBJ2-1; 11 bases map to TRBD2. V shed 4 bases and J 1 base; nucleotides not matched to a gene: 3. CDR1 and CDR2 (germline): MNHNS, SASEGT. The CDR3 extends over 16 amino acids. The CDR3 region has the DNA TGTGCCAGCAGTGCCATAGCGGGGGGGTCCTACAATGAGCAGTTCTTC. Its translation: CASSAIAGGSYNEQFF.

The chain employs TRBV9 and TRBJ1-3; the D is unclear. V lost 2 bases and J lost 0, with 12 bases in between. CDR1 SGDLS and CDR2 YYNGEE come from the germline V gene. The CDR3 sequence is 16 residues long. Here the CDR3 reads CASSVGSSLSGNTIYF. CDR3 in DNA: TGTGCCAGCAGCGTTGGTAGCTCCCTCTCTGGAAACACCATATATTTT.

The rearrangement uses TRBV20-1 and TRBJ1-6; D gene uncertain. The germline V and J ends were trimmed by 6 bases and 10 bases, with 10 bases remaining between them. This CDR3 spans 11 amino acids. Germline CDR1 reads DFQATT; CDR2 reads SNEGSKA (reference sequence). In DNA, the CDR3 is TGCAGTGCGGGCAGAAACTCACCCCTCCACTTT. This encodes CSAGRNSPLHF.

The chain combines TRBV7-9 with TRBJ1-4; D possibly corresponds to TRBD1 (5 bases). The CDR3 runs 14 residues. Germline CDR1 SEHNR, CDR2 FQNEAQ (reference sequence). Trimming took 3 bases from V and 4 from J, leaving 9 bases between them. CDR3 in amino acids: CASSLIGGNEKLFF. CDR3 nucleotides: TGTGCCAGCAGCTTGATCGGGGGTAATGAAAAACTGTTTTTT.

The chain uses TRBV29-1 and TRBJ1-4; D call uncertain. The germline V and J ends were trimmed by 5 bases and 8 bases, with 9 bases remaining between them. Germline V lookup: CDR1 SQVTM, CDR2 ANQGSEA. The CDR3 is made up of 11 amino acids. CDR3 residues: CSVFGNEKLFF. CDR3 nucleotides: TGCAGCGTTTTCGGTAACGAAAAACTGTTTTTT.

To note about this clone: Within the sample, other DNA sequences also encode this same CDR3. The chain uses TRBV7-3 and TRBJ2-3; D is undetermined. V was pared by 0 bases and J by 4 bases, with 5 bases between. This CDR3 region has 13 residues. Looked up from germline, CDR1 is SGHTA and CDR2 is FQGTGA. Written as DNA, the CDR3 is TGTGCCAGCAGCTTAACTGGGCCAGATACGCAGTATTTT. Amino acids: CASSLTGPDTQYF.

This clone was seen many times. The CDR3 region is CASSPGQGWSPLHF. CDR3 DNA: TGTGCCAGCAGCCCCGGACAGGGGTGGTCACCCCTCCACTTT. The rearrangement uses TRBV6-5 and TRBJ1-6, with 9 nucleotides matching TRBD1. The CDR3 consists of 14 residues. Losses at the gene ends were 6 bases for V and 10 bases for J; bases not matched to a gene: 7. Per germline, CDR1 MNHEY and CDR2 SVGAGI.